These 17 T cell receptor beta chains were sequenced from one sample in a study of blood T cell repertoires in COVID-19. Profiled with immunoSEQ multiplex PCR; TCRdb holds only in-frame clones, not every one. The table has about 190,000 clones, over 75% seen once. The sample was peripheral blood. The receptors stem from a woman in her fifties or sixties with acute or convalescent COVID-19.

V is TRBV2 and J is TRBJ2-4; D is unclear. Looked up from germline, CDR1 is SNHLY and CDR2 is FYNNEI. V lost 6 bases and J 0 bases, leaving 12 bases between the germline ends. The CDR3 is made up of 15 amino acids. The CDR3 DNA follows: TGTGCCAGCAGGGTTCAGTCGTTAGCCAAAAACATTCAGTACTTC. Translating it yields CASRVQSLAKNIQYF.

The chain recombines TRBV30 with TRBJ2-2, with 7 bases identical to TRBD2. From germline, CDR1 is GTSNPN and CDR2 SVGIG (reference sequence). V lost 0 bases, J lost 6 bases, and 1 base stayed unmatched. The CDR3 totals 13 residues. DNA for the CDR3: TGTGCCTGGAGTGTACGGGGGGCCGGGGAGCTGTTTTTT. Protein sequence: CAWSVRGAGELFF.

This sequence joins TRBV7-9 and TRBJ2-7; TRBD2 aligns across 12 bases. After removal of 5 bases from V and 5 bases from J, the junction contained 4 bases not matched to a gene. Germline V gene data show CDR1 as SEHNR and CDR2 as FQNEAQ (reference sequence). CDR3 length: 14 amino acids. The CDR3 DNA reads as TGTGCCAGCAGCCCTGGACTAGCGGGACACGAGCAGTACTTC. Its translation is CASSPGLAGHEQYF.

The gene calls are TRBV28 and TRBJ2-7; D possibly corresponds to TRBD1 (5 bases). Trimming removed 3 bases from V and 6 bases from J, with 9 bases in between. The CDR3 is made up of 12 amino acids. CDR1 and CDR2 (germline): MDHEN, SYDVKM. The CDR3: CASSFRRGEQYF. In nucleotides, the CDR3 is TGTGCCAGCAGTTTTAGAAGGGGCGAGCAGTACTTC.

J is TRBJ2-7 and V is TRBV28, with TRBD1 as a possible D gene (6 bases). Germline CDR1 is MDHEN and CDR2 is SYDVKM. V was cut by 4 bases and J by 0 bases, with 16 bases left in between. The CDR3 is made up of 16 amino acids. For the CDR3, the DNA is TGTGCCAGCAGTTACCCCAGGGGCCCAAGCTCCTACGAGCAGTACTTC. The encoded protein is CASSYPRGPSSYEQYF. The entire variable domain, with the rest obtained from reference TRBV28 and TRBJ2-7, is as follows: DVKVTQSSRYLVKRTGEKVFLECVQDMDHENMFWYRQDPGLGLRLIYFSYDVKMKEKGDIPEGYSVSREKKERFSLILESASTNQTSMYLCASSYPRGPSSYEQYFGPGTRLTVT.

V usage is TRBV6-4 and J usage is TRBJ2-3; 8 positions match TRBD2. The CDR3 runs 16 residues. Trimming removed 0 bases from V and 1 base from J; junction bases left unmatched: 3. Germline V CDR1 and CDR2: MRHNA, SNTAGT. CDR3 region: CASSDSSSGGTDTQYF. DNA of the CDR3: TGTGCCAGCAGTGACTCGAGTAGCGGGGGCACAGATACGCAGTATTTT.

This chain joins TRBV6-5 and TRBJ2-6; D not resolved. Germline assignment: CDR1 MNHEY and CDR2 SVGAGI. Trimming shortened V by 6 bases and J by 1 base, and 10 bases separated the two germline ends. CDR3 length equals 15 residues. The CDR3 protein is CASSVSSSGANVLTF. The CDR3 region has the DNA TGTGCCAGCAGCGTTTCGAGTTCTGGGGCCAACGTCCTGACTTTC.

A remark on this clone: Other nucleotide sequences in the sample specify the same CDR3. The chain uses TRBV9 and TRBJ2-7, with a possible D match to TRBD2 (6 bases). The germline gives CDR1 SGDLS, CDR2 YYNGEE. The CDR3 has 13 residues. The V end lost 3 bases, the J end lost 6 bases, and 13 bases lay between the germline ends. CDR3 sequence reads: CASSGTTGGEQYF. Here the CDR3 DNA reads TGTGCCAGCAGCGGGACTACCGGAGGCGAGCAGTACTTC.

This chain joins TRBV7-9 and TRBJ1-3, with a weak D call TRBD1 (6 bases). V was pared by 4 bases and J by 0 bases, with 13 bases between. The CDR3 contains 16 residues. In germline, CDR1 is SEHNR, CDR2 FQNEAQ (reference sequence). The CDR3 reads CASSSGQPRSGNTIYF. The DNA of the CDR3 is TGTGCCAGCAGCTCCGGACAGCCCCGCTCTGGAAACACCATATATTTT.

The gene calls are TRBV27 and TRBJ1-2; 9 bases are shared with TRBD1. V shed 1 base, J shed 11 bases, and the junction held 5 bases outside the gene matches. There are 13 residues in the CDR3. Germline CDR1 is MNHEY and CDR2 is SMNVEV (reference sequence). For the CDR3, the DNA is TGTGCCAGCAGTTTATGGGGACAGGGAGGATACACCTTC. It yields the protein CASSLWGQGGYTF.

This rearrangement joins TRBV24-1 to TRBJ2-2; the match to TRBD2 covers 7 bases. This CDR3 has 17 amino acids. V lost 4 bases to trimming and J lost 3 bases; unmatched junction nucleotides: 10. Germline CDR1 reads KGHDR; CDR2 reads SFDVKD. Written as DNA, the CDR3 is TGTGCCACCAGTGACCTATCCAGCGGGATAGACACCGGGGAGCTGTTTTTT. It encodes CATSDLSSGIDTGELFF.

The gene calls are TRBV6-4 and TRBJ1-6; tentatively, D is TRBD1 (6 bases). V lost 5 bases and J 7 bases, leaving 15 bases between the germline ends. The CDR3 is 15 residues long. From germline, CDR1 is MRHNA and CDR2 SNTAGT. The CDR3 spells CASSHEGGGNSPLHF. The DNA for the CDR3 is TGTGCCAGCAGTCACGAAGGGGGGGGGAATTCACCCCTCCACTTT.

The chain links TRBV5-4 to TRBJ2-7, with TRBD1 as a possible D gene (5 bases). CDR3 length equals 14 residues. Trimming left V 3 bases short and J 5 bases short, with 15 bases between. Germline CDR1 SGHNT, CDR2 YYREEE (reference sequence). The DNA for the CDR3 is TGTGCCAGCAGCTCCCGGGCTTTGGGGCACGAGCAGTACTTC. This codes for CASSSRALGHEQYF.

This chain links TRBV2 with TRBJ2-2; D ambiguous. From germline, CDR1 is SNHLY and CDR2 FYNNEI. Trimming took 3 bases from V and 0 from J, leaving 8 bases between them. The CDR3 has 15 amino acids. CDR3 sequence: CASSDLYANTGELFF. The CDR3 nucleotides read TGTGCCAGCAGTGATCTATACGCGAACACCGGGGAGCTGTTTTTT.

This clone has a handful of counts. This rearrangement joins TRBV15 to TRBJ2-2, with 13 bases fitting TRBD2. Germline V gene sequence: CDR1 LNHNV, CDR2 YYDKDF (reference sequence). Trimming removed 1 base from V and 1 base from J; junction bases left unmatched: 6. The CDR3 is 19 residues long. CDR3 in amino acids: CATSRGNRLAGGNTGELFF. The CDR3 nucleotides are TGTGCCACCAGCAGAGGAAACAGACTAGCGGGAGGGAACACCGGGGAGCTGTTTTTT. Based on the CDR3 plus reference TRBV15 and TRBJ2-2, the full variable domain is DAMVIQNPRYQVTQFGKPVTLSCSQTLNHNVMYWYQQKSSQAPKLLFHYYDKDFNNEADTPDNFQSRRPNTSFCFLDIRSPGLGDTAMYLCATSRGNRLAGGNTGELFFGEGSRLTVL.

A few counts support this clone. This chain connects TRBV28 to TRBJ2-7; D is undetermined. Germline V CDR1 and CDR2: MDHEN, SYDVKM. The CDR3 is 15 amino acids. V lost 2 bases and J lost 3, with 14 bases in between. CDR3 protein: CASSLVTSSNYEQYF. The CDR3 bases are TGTGCCAGCAGTTTAGTAACCTCCAGTAACTACGAGCAGTACTTC.

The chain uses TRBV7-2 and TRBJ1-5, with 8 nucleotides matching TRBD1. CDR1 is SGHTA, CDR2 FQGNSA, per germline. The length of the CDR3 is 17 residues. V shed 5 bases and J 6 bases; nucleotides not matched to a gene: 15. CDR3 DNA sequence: TGTGCCAGCAGCAGAGGACAGGGAATGACCCAGGGTCAGCCCCAGCATTTT. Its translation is CASSRGQGMTQGQPQHF.